Below, 28 T cell receptor beta chains from the same sample are listed, as sequenced in a study of T cell responses to AZD1222 COVID-19 vaccine. Assay: immunoSEQ multiplex PCR; the TCRdb copy retains only in-frame clones and omits some. The sample lists about 83,000 clones; 80% to 90% were seen once. The starting material was peripheral blood, obtained 28 days after the second AZD1222 dose. These receptors came from an adult who received the AZD1222 COVID-19 vaccine.

This rearrangement joins TRBV29-1 to TRBJ1-1; tentatively, D is TRBD1 (5 bases). This CDR3 comprises 10 residues. CDR1 SQVTM and CDR2 ANQGSEA come from the germline V gene. CDR3: CSGGDTEAFF. CDR3 nucleotide sequence: TGCAGTGGGGGGGACACTGAAGCTTTCTTT.

DNA of the CDR3: TGTGCCAGCAGACCGAAGGGAGGGGGGGCTTACGAGCAGTACTTC. Protein: CASRPKGGGAYEQYF. The genes are TRBV27 and TRBJ2-7, with a possible D match to TRBD2 (7 bases). The length of the CDR3 is 15 residues. V was shortened by 6 bases and J by 4 bases, with 19 bases between the two germline ends. Germline CDR1 is MNHEY and CDR2 is SMNVEV (reference sequence).

The genes are TRBV19 and TRBJ2-1; 10 bases align to TRBD2. CDR1 and CDR2 from the germline V gene are LNHDA and SQIVND (reference sequence). This CDR3 comprises 15 residues. The V and J ends lost 3 bases and 6 bases, in that order; junction bases with no gene match: 5. The DNA of the CDR3 is TGTGCCAGTAGTATGGGGGCTAGCGGGGGCAATGAGCAGTTCTTC. It codes for CASSMGASGGNEQFF.

The V and J genes are TRBV5-5 and TRBJ2-1, with D maybe TRBD2 (5 bases). V was clipped by 0 bases and J by 5 bases, with 15 bases between them. Per the germline V gene, CDR1 is SGHKS and CDR2 is YYEKEE (reference sequence). The CDR3 has 16 amino acids. For the CDR3, the DNA is TGTGCCAGCAGCTTGGGGAGTCTAGCTCTAAACAATGAGCAGTTCTTC. It yields the protein CASSLGSLALNNEQFF.

The chain uses TRBV13 and TRBJ2-4, with 10 bases fitting TRBD1. Germline values: CDR1 PRHDT, CDR2 FYEKMQ (reference sequence). This CDR3 spans 14 amino acids. The J segment lost 5 bases and the V segment lost 5 bases, leaving 3 bases of the junction unmatched. In nucleotides, the CDR3 is TGTGCCAGCAGCCTCGGGACAGGGGAAAACATTCAGTACTTC. Amino acid sequence: CASSLGTGENIQYF.

This clone was seen a single time. V is TRBV7-9 and J is TRBJ1-3; D remains ambiguous. CDR1 is SEHNR, CDR2 FQNEAQ, per germline (reference sequence). V was clipped by 5 bases and J by 10 bases, with 18 bases between them. The CDR3 runs to 14 residues. CDR3 in DNA: TGTGCCAGCAGCCCCGGCGACCGCCGGAGGACCATATATTTT. It yields the protein CASSPGDRRRTIYF.

The chain is built from TRBV11-2 and TRBJ2-2, with D unresolved. Looked up from germline, CDR1 is SGHAT and CDR2 is FQNNGV. CDR3 size: 14 residues. Trimming pared 5 bases from V and 6 bases from J, leaving 13 bases between. The CDR3 coding sequence is TGTGCCAGCAGCGATACTTGGGCGGCCGGGGAGCTGTTTTTT. Encoded protein: CASSDTWAAGELFF.

The chain combines TRBV6-6 with TRBJ1-1; D is undetermined. Trimming left V 6 bases short and J 5 bases short, with 10 bases between. This CDR3 contains 12 residues. Germline CDR1 is MNHNY and CDR2 is SVGAGI (reference sequence). The CDR3, as DNA: TGTGCCAGCAGCCCGCCAGGAACTGAAGCTTTCTTT. This encodes CASSPPGTEAFF.

The chain has TRBV6-5 and TRBJ1-1; 7 positions match TRBD1. Germline lookup yields CDR1 MNHEY and CDR2 SVGAGI. The CDR3 spans 11 residues. V trimming: 7 bases; J trimming: 11 bases; junction bases outside the gene matches: 7. The CDR3 nucleotides are TGTGCCAGCAAGACAGGGTCTGGGGCTTTCTTT. Amino acids: CASKTGSGAFF.

A single count supports this clone. This chain uses TRBV10-3 with TRBJ2-5, with 9 bases matching TRBD1. Losses at the gene ends were 5 bases for V and 3 bases for J; bases not matched to a gene: 4. CDR1 is ENHRY, CDR2 SYGVKD, per germline. There are 14 residues in the CDR3. CDR3 amino acids: CAISQTGGEETQYF. In DNA form, the CDR3 reads TGTGCCATCAGTCAAACAGGGGGCGAAGAGACCCAGTACTTC.

The chain employs TRBV15 and TRBJ2-1, with a weak D call TRBD2 (6 bases). Trimming took off 0 bases at V and 7 bases at J, with 10 bases between the two ends. Germline lookup yields CDR1 LNHNV and CDR2 YYDKDF (reference sequence). The CDR3 covers 14 residues. The CDR3 spells CATSRDAGLNEQFF. In DNA, the CDR3 is TGTGCCACCAGCAGAGATGCGGGGCTGAATGAGCAGTTCTTC.

The chain's CDR3 is CASSSAAGVTYEQYF. CDR3 sequence (DNA): TGTGCCAGCAGCTCGGCAGCCGGGGTAACTTACGAGCAGTACTTC. The J gene is TRBJ2-7, the V gene TRBV5-6; D possibly corresponds to TRBD2 (5 bases). Per germline, CDR1 SGHDT and CDR2 YYEEEE. CDR3 length: 15 residues. Trimming took off 3 bases at V and 4 bases at J, with 17 bases between the two ends.

The chain carries TRBV5-6 and TRBJ1-1; D is uncertain. The CDR3 covers 15 residues. Trimming took off 4 bases at V and 2 bases at J, with 15 bases between the two ends. Germline-derived CDR1 and CDR2 are SGHDT and YYEEEE. As DNA, the CDR3 is TGTGCCAGCAGCCGTTATCGGGCAGCTAACACTGAAGCTTTCTTT. Residues: CASSRYRAANTEAFF.

V and J are TRBV29-1 and TRBJ1-2, with D possibly TRBD1 on 5 matching bases. Per the germline V gene, CDR1 is SQVTM and CDR2 is ANQGSEA. The CDR3 runs 12 residues. V was pared by 1 base and J by 7 bases, with 10 bases between. CDR3 sequence (DNA): TGCAGCGTTGAAGGGGGGGGTGGTGGCTACACCTTC. Its translation is CSVEGGGGGYTF.

Note on this clone: Other DNA sequences within the sample encode an identical CDR3. The rearrangement uses TRBV7-3 and TRBJ1-2; D remains unclear. Trimming cost V 2 bases and J 6 bases, with 10 bases left between them. The CDR3 loop spans 13 amino acids. The germline CDR1 and CDR2 sequences are SGHTA and FQGTGA. This CDR3 reads CASSLSREDGYTF. In DNA, the CDR3 is TGTGCCAGCAGCTTATCGCGGGAGGATGGCTACACCTTC. Together with reference TRBV7-3 and TRBJ1-2, the CDR3 gives the full variable domain: GAGVSQTPSNKVTEKGKYVELRCDPISGHTALYWYRQSLGQGPEFLIYFQGTGAADDSGLPNDRFFAVRPEGSVSTLKIQRTERGDSAVYLCASSLSREDGYTFGSGTRLTVV.

This clone was counted between two and nine times. The chain uses TRBV6-5 and TRBJ1-2, with D possibly being TRBD1 (5 bases). Germline loops: CDR1 MNHEY, CDR2 SVGAGI. Trimming cost V 6 bases and J 8 bases, with 13 bases left between them. The CDR3 is made up of 12 amino acids. The CDR3 reads CASRKTDGGYTF. The CDR3 coding sequence is TGTGCCAGCAGGAAGACAGATGGGGGCTACACCTTC.

The table lists this clone with a count of one. The genes are TRBV5-1 and TRBJ2-1, with D perhaps TRBD1 or TRBD2 (7 bases each). The germline CDR1 and CDR2 sequences are SGHRS and YFSETQ. Trimming took off 4 bases at V and 9 bases at J, with 32 bases between the two ends. This CDR3 spans 19 amino acids. CDR3 DNA sequence: TGCGCCAGCAGCCGGAGGGGGCACACCGACAGATTGCGGGAGTTTGAGCAGTTCTTC. It is translated as CASSRRGHTDRLREFEQFF. Full variable domain (remainder filled in from reference TRBV5-1 and TRBJ2-1): KAGVTQTPRYLIKTRGQQVTLSCSPISGHRSVSWYQQTPGQGLQFLFEYFSETQRNKGNFPGRFSGRQFSNSRSEMNVSTLELGDSALYLCASSRRGHTDRLREFEQFFGPGTRLTVL.

J is TRBJ2-1 and V is TRBV5-4; D ambiguous. This CDR3 has 13 residues. Germline V lookup: CDR1 SGHNT, CDR2 YYREEE (reference sequence). Trimming removed 5 bases at V and 5 bases at J, with 11 bases between. In DNA, the CDR3 is TGTGCCAGCAGGGTTGGCGGAGACAATGAGCAGTTCTTC. Protein product: CASRVGGDNEQFF.

In this sample, this clone turned up a few times. The rearrangement joins TRBV5-1 to TRBJ2-7; 11 bases fit TRBD1. V dropped 2 bases and J dropped 5; count of bases not matched to a gene: 3. Germline lookup yields CDR1 SGHRS and CDR2 YFSETQ. The CDR3 totals 14 residues. The CDR3 here is CASSFMGQGDEQYF. The CDR3 DNA follows: TGCGCCAGCAGCTTCATGGGACAGGGGGACGAGCAGTACTTC.

The chain recombines TRBV6-4 with TRBJ2-5; TRBD1 matches 7 bases. This CDR3 is 15 amino acids long. V dropped 4 bases and J dropped 0; count of bases not matched to a gene: 5. The germline CDR1 and CDR2 sequences are MRHNA and SNTAGT. The CDR3: CASSARQGDQETQYF. The CDR3 nucleotides are TGTGCCAGCAGTGCCCGACAGGGAGACCAAGAGACCCAGTACTTC.

The rearrangement joins TRBV5-4 to TRBJ1-3; 8 nucleotides align to TRBD1. V trimming: 2 bases; J trimming: 2 bases; junction bases outside the gene matches: 6. Germline V gene data show CDR1 as SGHNT and CDR2 as YYREEE (reference sequence). The CDR3 length is 16 residues. The CDR3, as DNA: TGTGCCAGCAGCTTAGACAGGGGCTTCACTGGAAACACCATATATTTT. It yields the protein CASSLDRGFTGNTIYF.

The DNA for the CDR3 is TGTGCCAGCAGCTTAGATTCTAACAGGGACCACGAGCAGTACTTC. It is translated as CASSLDSNRDHEQYF. The gene calls are TRBV11-3 and TRBJ2-7, with D tentatively TRBD1 (6 bases). The CDR3 loop spans 15 amino acids. Germline CDR1 SGHNT, CDR2 YENEEA. The ends were cut back, 0 bases at V and 5 bases at J, with 14 bases in the middle.

This sequence joins TRBV19 and TRBJ2-2, with 9 bases lining up with TRBD2. Germline V CDR1 and CDR2: LNHDA, SQIVND (reference sequence). With V trimmed by 6 bases and J by 3 bases, 5 bases remained unmatched. The CDR3 is 15 residues long. The CDR3 spells CASSLAGVDTGELFF. The CDR3, as DNA: TGTGCCAGTAGCTTAGCGGGGGTGGACACCGGGGAGCTGTTTTTT.

The rearrangement links TRBV5-4 to TRBJ1-6, with D perhaps TRBD1 (5 bases). V lost 0 bases and J 7 bases, leaving 8 bases between the germline ends. The germline V gene has CDR1 SGHNT and CDR2 YYREEE (reference sequence). CDR3 length: 14 residues. The CDR3 here is CASSLGGENSPLHF. The CDR3 DNA reads TGTGCCAGCAGCTTGGGGGGGGAGAATTCACCCCTCCACTTT. The variable domain in full, with the rest retrieved from reference TRBV5-4 and TRBJ1-6, is ETGVTQSPTHLIKTRGQQVTLRCSSQSGHNTVSWYQQALGQGPQFIFQYYREEENGRGNFPPRFSGLQFPNYSSELNVNALELDDSALYLCASSLGGENSPLHFGNGTRLTVT.

The chain links TRBV5-1 to TRBJ2-7; D remains ambiguous. The CDR3 totals 14 residues. The germline V and J ends were trimmed by 1 base and 3 bases, with 11 bases remaining between them. The germline gives CDR1 SGHRS, CDR2 YFSETQ. CDR3 in amino acids: CASSLSHTSYEQYF. The CDR3, as DNA: TGCGCCAGCAGCTTGTCTCACACGAGCTACGAGCAGTACTTC.

The rearrangement joins TRBV6-4 to TRBJ1-2, with 7 bases matching TRBD1. With 6 bases clipped from V and 4 bases from J, the junction kept 11 bases outside the gene matches. The germline gives CDR1 MRHNA, CDR2 SNTAGT. CDR3 length equals 15 residues. In DNA form, the CDR3 reads TGTGCCAGCAGCCTCCAGGCAGGGGGAGCCTATGGCTACACCTTC. It encodes CASSLQAGGAYGYTF.

This chain links TRBV28 with TRBJ1-2; 9 bases fit TRBD1. The CDR3 length is 15 residues. Germline V lookup: CDR1 MDHEN, CDR2 SYDVKM. The J segment lost 2 bases and the V segment lost 10 bases, leaving 11 bases of the junction unmatched. This chain's CDR3 is CATAGQGFINYGYTF. The CDR3 DNA reads TGTGCCACCGCGGGACAGGGTTTTATAAACTATGGCTACACCTTC.

The rearrangement joins TRBV21-1 to TRBJ1-2; the table calls TRBD1, which could not be checked here. TRBV21-1 is tagged as a pseudogene. CDR3 length: 16 residues. The CDR3 DNA sequence: TGTGCCAGCAGCACCCCCTACCAGACAGGGGGGTATGGCTACACCTTC. This gives the protein CASSTPYQTGGYGYTF.